The rows below give T cell receptor beta chains drawn from one sample of a study of T-cell reconstitution after alpha-beta-depleted transplantation in children. TCRdb re-called the PCR reads through MiXCR, storing one row per CDR3 protein. The profile shows a few hundred thousand distinct CDR3 sequences, about 9.3% of them singletons. The material sequenced was PBMCs from the stem cell graft donor, taken from the stem cell graft. These receptors originate from a human donor who donated a stem cell graft to a child with acute lymphoblastic leukemia. Both conserved end residues are part of each CDR3. Fields, in order: clone size, V gene, J gene, CDR3 length, CDR3 protein. Clone sizes are given selectively: once, few, many, or a class where the clone is expanded.

clone_size: many
v_call: TRBV7-8
j_call: TRBJ2-1
cdr3_length: 14
cdr3_aa: CASSLGTGFNEQFF

clone_size: NA
v_call: TRBV28
j_call: TRBJ2-5
cdr3_length: 15
cdr3_aa: CASSFFGSGQETQYF

clone_size: few
v_call: TRBV6-5
j_call: TRBJ2-7
cdr3_length: 15
cdr3_aa: CASSSYSLGSYEQYF

clone_size: few
v_call: TRBV6-5
j_call: TRBJ2-5
cdr3_length: 16
cdr3_aa: CASSYSETPNQETQYF

clone_size: NA
v_call: TRBV29-1
j_call: TRBJ2-7
cdr3_length: 16
cdr3_aa: CSVNVPTGLITYEQYF

clone_size: few
v_call: TRBV20-1
j_call: TRBJ2-1
cdr3_length: 16
cdr3_aa: CSARRLAGDQYNEQFF

clone_size: NA
v_call: TRBV4-3
j_call: TRBJ1-4
cdr3_length: 16
cdr3_aa: CASSQNDRGQDEKLFF

clone_size: few
v_call: TRBV5-1
j_call: TRBJ1-5
cdr3_length: 14
cdr3_aa: CASSLTGMNQPQHF

clone_size: few
v_call: TRBV7-9
j_call: TRBJ2-7
cdr3_length: 14
cdr3_aa: CASKPGQGGYEQYF

clone_size: few
v_call: TRBV28
j_call: TRBJ2-7
cdr3_length: 14
cdr3_aa: CASSFNQGLDEQYF

clone_size: NA
v_call: TRBV12-3/TRBV12-4
j_call: TRBJ2-1
cdr3_length: 16
cdr3_aa: CASSPRLGQGYNEQFF

clone_size: many
v_call: TRBV20-1
j_call: TRBJ2-1
cdr3_length: 14
cdr3_aa: CSARGRVDYNEQFF

clone_size: NA
v_call: TRBV27
j_call: TRBJ2-2
cdr3_length: 22
cdr3_aa: CASSSNSWFGDRGHGSTGELFF

clone_size: NA
v_call: TRBV7-8
j_call: TRBJ2-7
cdr3_length: 14
cdr3_aa: CASSSGLPTYEQYF

clone_size: NA
v_call: TRBV5-6
j_call: TRBJ2-5
cdr3_length: 15
cdr3_aa: CASSGAGQLEETQYF

clone_size: NA
v_call: TRBV3-1
j_call: TRBJ2-5
cdr3_length: 14
cdr3_aa: CASSQDPSGETQYF

clone_size: few
v_call: TRBV27
j_call: TRBJ1-5
cdr3_length: 17
cdr3_aa: CASSSRFGHYSNQPQHF

clone_size: few
v_call: TRBV6-1
j_call: TRBJ1-5
cdr3_length: 16
cdr3_aa: CASSEVGFTENQPQHF

clone_size: NA
v_call: TRBV20-1
j_call: TRBJ2-3
cdr3_length: 17
cdr3_aa: CSARASGRRMAPDTQYF

clone_size: few
v_call: TRBV5-1
j_call: TRBJ2-1
cdr3_length: 14
cdr3_aa: CASTPGTSEYRRFF

clone_size: NA
v_call: TRBV7-8
j_call: TRBJ2-1
cdr3_length: 15
cdr3_aa: CASSLISSGRGEQFF

clone_size: few
v_call: TRBV6-5
j_call: TRBJ1-2
cdr3_length: 14
cdr3_aa: CASSSTVINYGYTF

clone_size: NA
v_call: TRBV5-1
j_call: TRBJ2-5
cdr3_length: 13
cdr3_aa: CASSSDGQETQYF

clone_size: NA
v_call: TRBV20-1
j_call: TRBJ2-1
cdr3_length: 13
cdr3_aa: CSARALAGNEQFF

clone_size: many
v_call: TRBV29-1
j_call: TRBJ1-2
cdr3_length: 12
cdr3_aa: CSVEDRDYGYTF

clone_size: many
v_call: TRBV4-1
j_call: TRBJ2-4
cdr3_length: 14
cdr3_aa: CASSQASNKNIQYF

clone_size: few
v_call: TRBV6-5
j_call: TRBJ1-4
cdr3_length: 15
cdr3_aa: CASSYGQGGFEKLFF

clone_size: NA
v_call: TRBV20-1
j_call: TRBJ2-1
cdr3_length: 12
cdr3_aa: CSARGTYNEQFF

clone_size: few
v_call: TRBV4-1
j_call: TRBJ1-6
cdr3_length: 14
cdr3_aa: CASSLGSENSPLHF

clone_size: few
v_call: TRBV4-1
j_call: TRBJ2-5
cdr3_length: 16
cdr3_aa: CASSQSPPRLGETQYF

clone_size: NA
v_call: TRBV4-1
j_call: TRBJ2-5
cdr3_length: 16
cdr3_aa: CASSNSGAEGSETQYF

clone_size: few
v_call: TRBV21-1
j_call: TRBJ2-7
cdr3_length: 16
cdr3_aa: CADSRRRGISFYEQYF

clone_size: NA
v_call: TRBV2
j_call: TRBJ1-6
cdr3_length: 15
cdr3_aa: CASSEGSRANSPLHF

clone_size: NA
v_call: TRBV5-1
j_call: TRBJ2-5
cdr3_length: 16
cdr3_aa: CASSLGTGTGEETQYF

clone_size: few
v_call: TRBV7-2
j_call: TRBJ2-1
cdr3_length: 15
cdr3_aa: CASSLDRDPHNEQFF

clone_size: NA
v_call: TRBV7-9
j_call: TRBJ1-2
cdr3_length: 15
cdr3_aa: CASSSYQGPPRSYTF

clone_size: few
v_call: TRBV29-1
j_call: TRBJ1-2
cdr3_length: 13
cdr3_aa: CSVEDSGDGGYTF

clone_size: NA
v_call: TRBV7-2
j_call: TRBJ2-7
cdr3_length: 15
cdr3_aa: CASSRTGQPTYEQYF

clone_size: few
v_call: TRBV12-3/TRBV12-4
j_call: TRBJ1-2
cdr3_length: 13
cdr3_aa: CASSSTGYYGYTF

clone_size: NA
v_call: TRBV28
j_call: TRBJ2-7
cdr3_length: 14
cdr3_aa: CASSRLAGYDEQYF

clone_size: NA
v_call: TRBV28
j_call: TRBJ2-7
cdr3_length: 14
cdr3_aa: CASSGRAGSYEQYF

clone_size: few
v_call: TRBV5-6
j_call: TRBJ2-1
cdr3_length: 17
cdr3_aa: CASSLEQGRSSYNEQFF